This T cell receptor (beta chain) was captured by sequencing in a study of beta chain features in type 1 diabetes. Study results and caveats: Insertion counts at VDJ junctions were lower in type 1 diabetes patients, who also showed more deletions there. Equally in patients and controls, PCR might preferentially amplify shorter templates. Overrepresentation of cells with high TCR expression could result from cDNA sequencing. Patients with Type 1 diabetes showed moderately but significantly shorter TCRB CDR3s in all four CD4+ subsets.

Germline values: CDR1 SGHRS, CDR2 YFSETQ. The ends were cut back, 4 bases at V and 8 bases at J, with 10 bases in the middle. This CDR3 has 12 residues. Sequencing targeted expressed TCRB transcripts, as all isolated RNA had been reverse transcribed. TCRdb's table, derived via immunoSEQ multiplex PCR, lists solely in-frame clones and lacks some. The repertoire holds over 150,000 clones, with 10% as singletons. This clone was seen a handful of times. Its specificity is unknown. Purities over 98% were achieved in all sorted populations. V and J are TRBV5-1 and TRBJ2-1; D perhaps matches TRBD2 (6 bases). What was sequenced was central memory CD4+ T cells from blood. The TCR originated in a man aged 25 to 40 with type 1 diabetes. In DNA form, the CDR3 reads TGCGCCAGCAGCCGTCCGGGGGATGAGCAGTTCTTC. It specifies CASSRPGDEQFF.